A single sample gave rise to the 16 T cell receptor beta chains below, sequenced in a study of blood T cell repertoires in COVID-19. Here immunoSEQ multiplex PCR was the method, and the copy in TCRdb shows in-frame clones only, minus some. Here the sample spans some 140,000 clones, approximately 77% being singletons. Sequences were obtained from peripheral blood. The receptor source for this set is a man older than 75 with acute or convalescent COVID-19.

The V gene is TRBV5-4, the J gene TRBJ1-1, with a weak D call TRBD1 (5 bases). V dropped 3 bases and J dropped 10 bases, with 16 bases sitting between them. The CDR3 is 13 amino acids. Germline V lookup: CDR1 SGHNT, CDR2 YYREEE (reference sequence). The CDR3 DNA sequence: TGTGCCAGCAGCTCAGTAGGGGTGGAGGGAGCTTTCTTT. It is translated as CASSSVGVEGAFF. The entire variable domain, with the rest obtained from reference TRBV5-4 and TRBJ1-1, is as follows: ETGVTQSPTHLIKTRGQQVTLRCSSQSGHNTVSWYQQALGQGPQFIFQYYREEENGRGNFPPRFSGLQFPNYSSELNVNALELDDSALYLCASSSVGVEGAFFGQGTRLTVV.

In this sample, this clone turned up a few times. CDR3 in DNA: TGTGCCAGCAGCTCCGGGGGGGCGGGAACCGGGGAGCTGTTTTTT. Amino acid sequence: CASSSGGAGTGELFF. This chain uses TRBV7-2 with TRBJ2-2, with 8 positions matching TRBD2. Per the germline V gene, CDR1 is SGHTA and CDR2 is FQGNSA. V lost 4 bases, J lost 5 bases, and 6 bases stayed unmatched. The CDR3 length is 15 residues.

The J gene is TRBJ2-7, the V gene TRBV28; 7 nucleotides match TRBD1. The CDR3 contains 15 residues. The germline V gene has CDR1 MDHEN and CDR2 SYDVKM. Trimming at V came to 5 bases and at J to 2 bases, leaving 9 bases not matched to a gene. The CDR3, as DNA: TGTGCCAGCAGTCCACCGGGACAGAGAACCTACGAGCAGTACTTC. Protein: CASSPPGQRTYEQYF.

The V and J genes are TRBV6-1 and TRBJ1-2, with 10 bases that match TRBD1. Germline V CDR1 and CDR2: MNHNS, SASEGT. V lost 2 bases, J lost 8 bases, and 8 bases stayed unmatched. CDR3 length: 15 residues. The CDR3 here is CASSEFPGQGFGYTF. CDR3 nucleotide sequence: TGTGCCAGCAGTGAATTTCCGGGACAGGGGTTCGGCTACACCTTC.

The rearrangement joins TRBV18 to TRBJ2-5; the D gene is possibly TRBD1 (6 bases). Germline V lookup: CDR1 KGHSH, CDR2 LQKENI. CDR3 length: 13 residues. V lost 2 bases and J 4 bases, leaving 8 bases between the germline ends. In DNA form, the CDR3 reads TGTGCCAGCTCACCAGTGACAGGAGAGACCCAGTACTTC. Translation: CASSPVTGETQYF.

CDR3: CASQKGTGGEKLFF. Here the CDR3 DNA reads TGTGCCAGCCAAAAGGGAACTGGAGGTGAAAAACTGTTTTTT. The gene calls are TRBV7-9 and TRBJ1-4; D remains ambiguous. The ends were cut back, 8 bases at V and 7 bases at J, with 17 bases in the middle. The germline CDR1 and CDR2 sequences are SEHNR and FQNEAQ (reference sequence). The CDR3 is 14 amino acids.

This clone showed up just a few times. The gene calls are TRBV11-2 and TRBJ1-6; no clear D gene. Trimming shortened V by 0 bases and J by 0 bases, and 9 bases separated the two germline ends. The CDR3 runs 17 residues. Germline V gene data show CDR1 as SGHAT and CDR2 as FQNNGV. The CDR3 nucleotides are TGTGCCAGCAGCTTAGATACCTGGAGCTCCTATAATTCACCCCTCCACTTT. This encodes CASSLDTWSSYNSPLHF.

The V gene is TRBV6-5, the J gene TRBJ2-5; D is possibly TRBD2 (5 bases). Germline CDR1 reads MNHEY; CDR2 reads SVGAGI. The CDR3 totals 12 residues. The V end was cut by 5 bases, the J end by 7 bases, with 11 bases between. In DNA form, the CDR3 reads TGTGCCAGCAGTCTCGAAACTAGGACCCAGTACTTC. It translates to CASSLETRTQYF.

The chain combines TRBV9 with TRBJ1-4; TRBD1 matches 10 bases. In germline, CDR1 is SGDLS, CDR2 YYNGEE. This CDR3 has 15 amino acids. After removal of 3 bases from V and 6 bases from J, the junction contained 5 bases not matched to a gene. The CDR3 loop is CASSARQGAYEKLFF. Written as DNA, the CDR3 is TGTGCCAGCAGCGCCCGACAGGGGGCTTATGAAAAACTGTTTTTT.

V is TRBV12-5 and J is TRBJ1-1, with no clear D. V lost 2 bases and J 4 bases, leaving 20 bases between the germline ends. CDR3 length: 17 amino acids. The germline gives CDR1 LGHNT, CDR2 FRNRAP. CDR3 sequence (DNA): TGTGCTAGTGGTTTGCTACCCGCCCTTCGGTTTCGCACTGAAGCTTTCTTT. It is translated as CASGLLPALRFRTEAFF.

The V gene is TRBV19, the J gene TRBJ1-1; TRBD1 might be the D (6 bases). Trimming took off 3 bases at V and 1 base at J, with 12 bases between the two ends. The CDR3 extends over 15 amino acids. Germline V gives CDR1 LNHDA, CDR2 SQIVND (reference sequence). The CDR3 is CASSITDSRNTEAFF. In DNA, the CDR3 is TGTGCCAGTAGTATCACGGACAGCCGGAACACTGAAGCTTTCTTT. Full variable domain (missing parts from reference TRBV19 and TRBJ1-1): DGGITQSPKYLFRKEGQNVTLSCEQNLNHDAMYWYRQDPGQGLRLIYYSQIVNDFQKGDIAEGYSVSREKKESFPLTVTSAQKNPTAFYLCASSITDSRNTEAFFGQGTRLTVV.

The rearrangement links TRBV27 to TRBJ1-1; TRBD1 matches at 9 bases. CDR1 and CDR2 from the germline V gene are MNHEY and SMNVEV (reference sequence). J gave up 0 bases and V 6 bases, and 11 bases lay outside the gene matches. The CDR3 runs 17 residues. CDR3 nucleotide sequence: TGTGCCAGCAGCCCTGACGGGACAGGGTTGGTGAACACTGAAGCTTTCTTT. This encodes CASSPDGTGLVNTEAFF.

The rearrangement joins TRBV28 to TRBJ1-5; 8 nucleotides align to TRBD1. The V segment lost 5 bases and the J segment 6 bases; nucleotides outside the gene matches: 12. Per the germline V gene, CDR1 is MDHEN and CDR2 is SYDVKM. The CDR3 sequence is 16 residues long. CDR3 coding DNA: TGTGCCAGCAGTGCCCTCTTCTCAGGGGGCCGTCAGCCCCAGCATTTT. Protein sequence: CASSALFSGGRQPQHF.

The CDR3 protein is CASSQSQRSQETQYF. CDR3 bases: TGCGCCAGCAGTCAATCTCAGCGCAGTCAAGAGACCCAGTACTTC. V usage is TRBV23-1 and J usage is TRBJ2-5, with D hard to call. TRBV23-1 belongs to the ORF category, with a function that is uncertain. V was cut by 0 bases and J by 2 bases, with 10 bases left in between. The CDR3 runs 15 residues.

This clone was observed a single time. The chain has TRBV11-2 and TRBJ2-3; TRBD1 matches at 12 bases. With V trimmed by 3 bases and J by 2 bases, 9 bases remained unmatched. Germline V gene data show CDR1 as SGHAT and CDR2 as FQNNGV. This CDR3 region has 18 residues. In nucleotides, the CDR3 is TGTGCCAGCAGCTTGTACGGGGACAGGGGGCTCTACACAGATACGCAGTATTTT. This gives the protein CASSLYGDRGLYTDTQYF. The variable domain in full, completed from reference TRBV11-2 and TRBJ2-3, reads EAGVAQSPRYKIIEKRQSVAFWCNPISGHATLYWYQQILGQGPKLLIQFQNNGVVDDSQLPKDRFSAERLKGVDSTLKIQPAKLEDSAVYLCASSLYGDRGLYTDTQYFGPGTRLTVL.

This clone was detected only a few times. The chain links TRBV2 to TRBJ1-2, with D uncertain. Germline V CDR1 and CDR2: SNHLY, FYNNEI. The CDR3 loop spans 14 amino acids. V lost 4 bases and J lost 2, with 11 bases in between. The CDR3 coding sequence is TGTGCCAGCAGTGGGAGCAGCCTCAACTATGGCTACACCTTC. Translated, it gives CASSGSSLNYGYTF.